The present entry profiles one T cell receptor (beta chain) with its context. Its target is unknown. Time point here: week 11, during vaccination. Vaccination used 300 ug of mutant IDH1 20-mer peptide per dose, with topical imiquimod. This entry belongs to a study of a mutant IDH1 vaccine in newly diagnosed glioma. Overall study context: Vaccination started 4-6 weeks after radiotherapy alone, or with temozolomide cycles. Pretreatment consisted of radiotherapy, temozolomide, or both, with most receiving both.

Libraries were prepared by immunoSEQ multiplex PCR; TCRdb keeps only in-frame clonotypes and omits some of them. This table holds around 62,000 clones, around nine tenths found once. The germline V gene has CDR1 MDHEN and CDR2 SYDVKM. CDR3 size: 13 residues. V dropped 2 bases and J dropped 8 bases, with 10 bases sitting between them. The source material was PBMCs, sampled from a glioma patient whose treatment included an IDH1 peptide vaccine. The TCR sequence derives from a man aged 35-49 years with glioma. The chain combines TRBV28 with TRBJ2-4; TRBD1 or TRBD2 may be the D gene (5 bases each). CDR3 coding DNA: TGTGCCAGCAGTTTACCGGGGCAGGACATTCAGTACTTC. Protein product: CASSLPGQDIQYF.